This TCR beta chain was sequenced for a study of shared clonotypes between healthy human individuals. This clone was found once. The length of the CDR3 is 12 residues. J lost 6 bases, V lost 7 bases, and 4 bases had no gene match. CDR1 SEHNR and CDR2 FQNEAQ come from the germline V gene (reference sequence). The naive CD8 population came from CD45RO-negative cells selected for CCR7, without terminally differentiated effector memory CD45RA+ cells. Here immunoSEQ multiplex PCR was the method, and the copy in TCRdb shows in-frame clones only, minus some. The sample includes 500,000 to 700,000 clones, about 95% of them seen just once.

The V call is TRBV7-9, the J call TRBJ1-1; 8 nucleotides align to TRBD1. This TCR came from a woman aged 30 to 39 in good health. The sample consisted of naive CD8+ T cells sorted from blood. The CDR3 sequence is CASTPGGPEAFF. In nucleotides, the CDR3 is TGTGCCAGCACCCCAGGGGGCCCTGAAGCTTTCTTT.